Below, 14 T cell receptor beta chains from the same sample are listed, as sequenced in a study of cytomegalovirus exposure and HLA in healthy donors. In the PCR, 60 Vbeta and 13 Jbeta primers were used. TCRdb's copy holds only in-frame clones and misses some; the assay was immunoSEQ multiplex PCR. The sample shows about 120,000 clones, 63% of them seen only once. Material for sequencing was PBMCs. The receptors shown here come from a man aged 35 to 55 in good health and CMV-seropositive.

The V call is TRBV4-3, the J call TRBJ2-7; TRBD2 matches 7 bases. The CDR3 totals 17 residues. Trimming cost V 0 bases and J 2 bases; bases outside gene matches: 10. Germline CDR1 is LGHNA and CDR2 is YSLEER. CDR3 loop: CASSQDVGGGGPYEQYF. In DNA, the CDR3 is TGCGCCAGCAGCCAAGATGTTGGGGGGGGAGGGCCCTACGAGCAGTACTTC.

This clone has just a few counts. V and J are TRBV27 and TRBJ1-1; TRBD1 is a possible D gene (5 bases). Germline CDR1 and CDR2: MNHEY and SMNVEV (reference sequence). The V end was cut by 4 bases, the J end by 1 base, with 16 bases between. CDR3 size: 16 residues. The CDR3 DNA sequence: TGTGCCAGCAGTTCACGGCGGGGGAAAAAGAACACTGAAGCTTTCTTT. This gives the protein CASSSRRGKKNTEAFF.

This clone was recorded only once. The chain has TRBV10-3 and TRBJ2-7, with 7 positions matching TRBD1. V dropped 6 bases and J dropped 2; count of bases not matched to a gene: 10. This CDR3 is built from 15 residues. Germline values: CDR1 ENHRY, CDR2 SYGVKD. The CDR3 nucleotides are TGTGCCATCAGCGTCTCCGGGACAGCCACCTACGAGCAGTACTTC. Protein product: CAISVSGTATYEQYF.

The chain carries TRBV5-1 and TRBJ2-1, with 8 bases matching TRBD2. Germline lookup yields CDR1 SGHRS and CDR2 YFSETQ. V shed 0 bases, J shed 4 bases, and the junction held 6 bases outside the gene matches. The CDR3 covers 16 residues. In DNA form, the CDR3 reads TGCGCCAGCAGCTTGGCTCCGCGGGGGGTTTACAATGAGCAGTTCTTC. This encodes CASSLAPRGVYNEQFF. Full variable domain (missing parts from reference TRBV5-1 and TRBJ2-1): KAGVTQTPRYLIKTRGQQVTLSCSPISGHRSVSWYQQTPGQGLQFLFEYFSETQRNKGNFPGRFSGRQFSNSRSEMNVSTLELGDSALYLCASSLAPRGVYNEQFFGPGTRLTVL.

This chain connects TRBV25-1 to TRBJ2-3; D possibly corresponds to TRBD1 (7 bases). This CDR3 has 14 amino acids. The germline V and J ends were trimmed by 2 bases and 3 bases, with 9 bases remaining between them. Germline assignment: CDR1 MGHDK and CDR2 SYGVNS. CDR3 in DNA: TGTGCCAGCAGTGAACAGGGGGGTACAGATACGCAGTATTTT. Protein sequence: CASSEQGGTDTQYF. Drawing the rest from reference TRBV25-1 and TRBJ2-3, the complete variable domain is EADIYQTPRYLVIGTGKKITLECSQTMGHDKMYWYQQDPGMELHLIHYSYGVNSTEKGDLSSESTVSRIRTEHFPLTLESARPSHTSQYLCASSEQGGTDTQYFGPGTRLTVL.

In DNA, the CDR3 is TGTGCCAGTAGCACCGGGACAGGGGTGAGCTATGGCTACACCTTC. Translation: CASSTGTGVSYGYTF. This chain joins TRBV19 and TRBJ1-2; TRBD1 agrees at 10 bases. The CDR3 is made up of 15 amino acids. Germline-derived CDR1 and CDR2 are LNHDA and SQIVND (reference sequence). With V trimmed by 6 bases and J by 4 bases, 8 bases remained unmatched. Full variable domain (rest looked up from reference TRBV19 and TRBJ1-2): DGGITQSPKYLFRKEGQNVTLSCEQNLNHDAMYWYRQDPGQGLRLIYYSQIVNDFQKGDIAEGYSVSREKKESFPLTVTSAQKNPTAFYLCASSTGTGVSYGYTFGSGTRLTVV.

The chain links TRBV7-9 to TRBJ1-5; TRBD1 aligns across 7 bases. Losses at the gene ends were 4 bases for V and 0 bases for J; bases not matched to a gene: 3. Germline lookup yields CDR1 SEHNR and CDR2 FQNEAQ (reference sequence). This CDR3 has 15 amino acids. In DNA, the CDR3 is TGTGCCAGCAGCTCCGGGACAGTTAGCAATCAGCCCCAGCATTTT. As protein: CASSSGTVSNQPQHF. The entire variable domain, with the rest obtained from reference TRBV7-9 and TRBJ1-5, is as follows: DTGVSQNPRHKITKRGQNVTFRCDPISEHNRLYWYRQTLGQGPEFLTYFQNEAQLEKSRLLSDRFSAERPKGSFSTLEIQRTEQGDSAMYLCASSSGTVSNQPQHFGDGTRLSIL.

The chain employs TRBV30 and TRBJ2-7; weak D call: TRBD2 (5 bases). CDR1 is GTSNPN, CDR2 SVGIG, per germline (reference sequence). V was cut by 1 base and J by 5 bases, with 12 bases left in between. The CDR3 is 13 residues long. CDR3: CAWSAWMGDEQYF. In nucleotides, the CDR3 is TGTGCCTGGAGTGCATGGATGGGAGACGAGCAGTACTTC.

The chain has TRBV5-4 and TRBJ1-2, with 8 bases identical to TRBD1. J was trimmed by 8 bases and V by 0 bases; bases with no gene match: 9. Looked up from germline, CDR1 is SGHNT and CDR2 is YYREEE (reference sequence). This CDR3 comprises 15 residues. The CDR3 coding sequence is TGTGCCAGCAGCTTGGGGGTGCAGGGGGCGAGGGGCTACACCTTC. Protein sequence: CASSLGVQGARGYTF.

CDR3 protein: CAISGGGRMENEQFF. The CDR3 region has the DNA TGTGCCATCAGTGGAGGCGGGAGGATGGAGAATGAGCAGTTCTTC. The V and J genes are TRBV10-3 and TRBJ2-1; 8 bases map to TRBD2. Losses at the gene ends were 4 bases for V and 7 bases for J; bases not matched to a gene: 9. This CDR3 contains 15 residues. Germline assignment: CDR1 ENHRY and CDR2 SYGVKD.

The J gene is TRBJ1-2, the V gene TRBV7-8; TRBD1 aligns across 8 bases. The V gene's germline CDR1 is SGHVS and CDR2 FQNEAQ. The CDR3 has 18 residues. V shed 5 bases, J shed 6 bases, and the junction held 20 bases outside the gene matches. CDR3 nucleotide sequence: TGTGCCAGCAGCCCCGGGGCCCAGGGGGCGCAAAGGCGGGATGGCTACACCTTC. It codes for CASSPGAQGAQRRDGYTF.

The rearrangement links TRBV5-5 to TRBJ2-3, with 9 positions matching TRBD2. Germline lookup yields CDR1 SGHKS and CDR2 YYEKEE (reference sequence). The V gene end was trimmed by 4 bases and the J gene end by 1 base; junction bases not matched to a gene: 10. This CDR3 comprises 17 residues. CDR3 nucleotide sequence: TGTGCCAGCAGCCTTTCCTTTGCGGGGGGGGGCACAGATACGCAGTATTTT. Translated, it gives CASSLSFAGGGTDTQYF.

V gene TRBV14 combines with J gene TRBJ1-1, with D perhaps TRBD1 (6 bases). The V end lost 0 bases, the J end lost 3 bases, and 11 bases lay between the germline ends. CDR3 length: 15 amino acids. Germline loops: CDR1 SGHDN, CDR2 FVKESK. The DNA of the CDR3 is TGTGCCAGCAGCCAAGATAGTAACAGGGACACTGAAGCTTTCTTT. It yields the protein CASSQDSNRDTEAFF.

This chain links TRBV6-5 with TRBJ2-7; D might be TRBD1 (6 bases). V was cut by 8 bases and J by 2 bases, with 13 bases left in between. This CDR3 has 13 amino acids. The germline gives CDR1 MNHEY, CDR2 SVGAGI. DNA of the CDR3: TGTGCCAGCGGCGGACAGCGAACCTACGAGCAGTACTTC. Translated, it gives CASGGQRTYEQYF.